This TCR beta chain was identified in a study of control samples from healthy donors and cancer patients. Only in-frame clones appear in the TCRdb table, and some are missing; sequencing was by immunoSEQ multiplex PCR. The repertoire holds under 150,000 clones, with about 95% as singletons. The germline CDR1 and CDR2 sequences are LNHDA and SQIVND (reference sequence). The V gene lost 6 bases and the J gene lost 7 bases, with 15 bases spanning the gap. The CDR3 is made up of 13 amino acids. The sample comprised blood. The rearrangement uses TRBV19 and TRBJ1-1; no clear D gene. The receptor comes from a young man in good health. As DNA, the CDR3 is TGTGCCAGTAGCACCAGTTCCGGGGATGAAGCTTTCTTT. Amino acid sequence: CASSTSSGDEAFF.